This T cell receptor beta chain was sequenced for a study of T cell changes during pregnancy in multiple sclerosis. TCRdb keeps only in-frame clones here, not all; method: immunoSEQ multiplex PCR. In the table there are approximately 53,000 clones, approximately 90% of which are singletons. The sample was CD4+ T cells from peripheral blood mononuclear cells, taken before pregnancy. The clonotype originates from a female donor with multiple sclerosis, enrolled in a pregnancy study.

CDR3 bases: TGTGCCAGCAGCTTAGAGGGGGAGGGGTATAGCAATCAGCCCCAGCATTTT. This encodes CASSLEGEGYSNQPQHF. J is TRBJ1-5 and V is TRBV7-9; D perhaps matches TRBD1 (6 bases). This CDR3 has 17 amino acids. V gave up 1 base and J gave up 0 bases, with 13 bases separating them. Germline-derived CDR1 and CDR2 are SEHNR and FQNEAQ (reference sequence).